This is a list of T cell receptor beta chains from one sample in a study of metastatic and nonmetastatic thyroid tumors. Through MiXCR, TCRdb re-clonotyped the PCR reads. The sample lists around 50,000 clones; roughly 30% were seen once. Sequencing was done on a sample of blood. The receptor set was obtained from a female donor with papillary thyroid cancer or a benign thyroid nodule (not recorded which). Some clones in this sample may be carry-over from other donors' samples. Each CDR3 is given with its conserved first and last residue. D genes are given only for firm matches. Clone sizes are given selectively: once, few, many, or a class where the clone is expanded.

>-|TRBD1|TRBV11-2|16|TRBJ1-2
TGTGCCAACAAAACAGAGAGGGGACAGGGGAGCTATGGCTACACCTTC
CANKTERGQGSYGYTF
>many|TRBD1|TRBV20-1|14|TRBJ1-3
TGCAGTGCCCAGGGACAGGGGTATGGAAACACCATATATTTT
CSAQGQGYGNTIYF
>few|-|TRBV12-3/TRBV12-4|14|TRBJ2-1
TGTGCCAGCAGTGTCGAGGGGCGGTACAATGAGCAGTTCTTC
CASSVEGRYNEQFF
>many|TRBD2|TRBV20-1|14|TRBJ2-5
TGCAGTGCCCGACTAGCGGGAACTAAAGAGACCCAGTACTTC
CSARLAGTKETQYF
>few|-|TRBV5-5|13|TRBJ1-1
TGTGCCAGCAGCTTAGGGTGGGCCACTGAAGCTTTCTTT
CASSLGWATEAFF
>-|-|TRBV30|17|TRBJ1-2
TGTGCCTGGAGCCGGGCCCACGACAAGGGGGTCTGGTATGGCTACACCTTC
CAWSRAHDKGVWYGYTF
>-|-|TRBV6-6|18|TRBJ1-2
TGTGCCAGCAAAACAAGATCAGGCGAAGGAAACCCTAACTATGGCTACACCTTC
CASKTRSGEGNPNYGYTF
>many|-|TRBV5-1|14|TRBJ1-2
TGCGCCAGCAGCTTGGACCAGGGATGGGATGGCTACACCTTC
CASSLDQGWDGYTF
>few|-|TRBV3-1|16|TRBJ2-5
TGTGCCAGCAGCGTAAACCCCCCCGGGCTTCAAGAGACCCAGTACTTC
CASSVNPPGLQETQYF
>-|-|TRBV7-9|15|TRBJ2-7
TGTGCCAGCAGCTGTCCAGGGACGGGTACGTACGAGCAGTACTTC
CASSCPGTGTYEQYF